These T cell receptor beta chains were read from a single sample in a study of blood T cell repertoires in COVID-19. Here immunoSEQ multiplex PCR was the method, and the copy in TCRdb shows in-frame clones only, minus some. The sample lists around 250,000 clones; around 89% were seen once. The specimen was PBMCs or T cells enriched from blood (not recorded which). Receptors were obtained from a man between 50 and 59 years old who had been exposed to COVID-19. CDR3s include the opening cysteine and the closing phenylalanine or tryptophan. D genes are given only for firm matches. Some rows mark clone size as missing; the rest say once, few, many or name a class of expanded clone.

clone_size	d_call	j_call	v_call	cdr3_length	cdr3_nt	cdr3_aa
.	.	TRBJ1-2	TRBV12-1	15	TGTGCCAGCAGCCTTTACGGCCCGGGGGTCGATGGCTACACCTTC	CASSLYGPGVDGYTF
.	.	TRBJ1-2	TRBV19	14	TGTGCCAGCACCGACAGTGGAGCTAACTATGGCTACACCTTC	CASTDSGANYGYTF
.	TRBD1	TRBJ2-5	TRBV19	16	TGTGCCAGTAGCTCCAAACCTACAGGGGGCTGGGAGACCCAGTACTTC	CASSSKPTGGWETQYF
.	.	TRBJ1-4	TRBV27	15	TGTGCCAGCAGTTGGTTGGCTGCCACTAATGAAAAACTGTTTTTT	CASSWLAATNEKLFF
.	TRBD1	TRBJ1-2	TRBV9	13	TGTGCCAGCAGCGCAGACAGGGGAGTGGGCTACACCTTC	CASSADRGVGYTF
once	TRBD1	TRBJ2-5	TRBV5-6	13	TGTGCCAGCAGCGGGACAGGAGTGGAGACCCAGTACTTC	CASSGTGVETQYF
.	TRBD1	TRBJ2-1	TRBV5-4	15	TGTGCCAGCAGCTTGGACAGGGGATACTACAATGAGCAGTTCTTC	CASSLDRGYYNEQFF
.	.	TRBJ1-1	TRBV30	11	TGTGCCTGTCGCAGGAACACTGAAGCTTTCTTT	CACRRNTEAFF
.	TRBD2	TRBJ2-1	TRBV20-1	14	TGCAGTGCTAGTTCGTCGGCGGGAGTGTATGAGCAGTTCTTC	CSASSSAGVYEQFF
.	.	TRBJ1-1	TRBV2	15	TGTGCCAGCAGTGAAGACAACAGTATCGGAACTGAAGCTTTCTTT	CASSEDNSIGTEAFF
.	.	TRBJ1-1	TRBV23-1	18	TGCGCCAGCAGGGGAGCGAGGAGAAGAAGGCACATGAACACTGAAGCTTTCTTT	CASRGARRRRHMNTEAFF
.	TRBD1	TRBJ1-4	TRBV6-4	14	TGTGCCAGCAGACCTGACAGGGGTTCGGAAAAACTGTTTTTT	CASRPDRGSEKLFF
many	.	TRBJ1-1	TRBV6-4	14	TGTGCCAGCAGCGAACACTCCCGGACAGATCAAGCTTTCTTT	CASSEHSRTDQAFF
.	TRBD1	TRBJ2-2	TRBV7-8	14	TGTGCCAGCAGTTATGGACAGGGGGCCGGGGAGCTGTTTTTT	CASSYGQGAGELFF
once	.	TRBJ2-4	TRBV28	13	TGTGCCAGCCGTGGACTGCCCAAAAACATTCAGTACTTC	CASRGLPKNIQYF
.	TRBD1	TRBJ1-1	TRBV7-9	14	TGTGCCAGCAGCTCACAGGGGTACGCCACTGAAGCTTTCTTT	CASSSQGYATEAFF
.	TRBD1	TRBJ1-2	TRBV9	15	TGTGCCAGCAGCCGGGACAGGGCCACAAACTATGGCTACACCTTC	CASSRDRATNYGYTF
.	TRBD1	TRBJ1-5	TRBV10-3	15	TGTGCCATCAGTGAACCGGGACAGGGTAATCAGCCCCAGCATTTT	CAISEPGQGNQPQHF
.	.	TRBJ1-5	TRBV20-1	13	TGCAGTGCTAGTACAATCCACAATCAGCCCCAGCATTTT	CSASTIHNQPQHF
.	.	TRBJ1-5	TRBV5-4	15	TGTGCCAGCAGCGGGGGGGGCAGGGGCAATCAGCCCCAGCATTTT	CASSGGGRGNQPQHF
.	TRBD1	TRBJ2-5	TRBV7-9	15	TGTGCCAGCAGCTTCCGCCGGGACAGGGGAGAGACCCAGTACTTC	CASSFRRDRGETQYF
.	.	TRBJ2-5	TRBV25-1	15	TGTGCCAGCAGTGAATTTGTGCAGGGTCAAGAGACCCAGTACTTC	CASSEFVQGQETQYF
.	.	TRBJ1-1	TRBV27	12	TGTGCCGCGTCCCCCCCGAACACTGAAGCTTTCTTT	CAASPPNTEAFF
.	TRBD1	TRBJ2-1	TRBV5-1	15	TGCGCCAGCAGCATAGCCGGGACAGACTACAATGAGCAGTTCTTC	CASSIAGTDYNEQFF
.	TRBD1	TRBJ2-5	TRBV5-1	15	TGCGCCAGCGGAAAGATCGGGACAGACCAAGAGACCCAGTACTTC	CASGKIGTDQETQYF
.	.	TRBJ1-1	TRBV19	14	TGTGCCAGTAGTATTGCGGGGGAGAACACTGAAGCTTTCTTT	CASSIAGENTEAFF
.	.	TRBJ2-1	TRBV6-6	15	TGTGCCAGCAGTTACGCCCGGGGGAAACTCAATGAGCAGTTCTTC	CASSYARGKLNEQFF
.	.	TRBJ1-2	TRBV2	13	TGTGCCAGCAGGGGTGGAAGGGACTACGGTCTCACCTTC	CASRGGRDYGLTF
few	TRBD1	TRBJ1-5	TRBV6-5	14	TGTGCCAGCAGCCGGACAGGGTTGGTTCAGCCCCAGCATTTT	CASSRTGLVQPQHF
.	TRBD1	TRBJ2-2	TRBV28	16	TGTGCCAGCAGCTTCTCCGGGACAGGGGCCACCGGGGAGCTGTTTTTT	CASSFSGTGATGELFF
.	.	TRBJ2-5	TRBV18	14	TGTGCCAGCTCACCCAACAGGGACCAAGAGACCCAGTACTTC	CASSPNRDQETQYF
few	TRBD1	TRBJ1-5	TRBV27	13	TGTGCCAGCAGTTTCCAGGGGGGTCAGCCCCAGCATTTT	CASSFQGGQPQHF
.	.	TRBJ1-2	TRBV3-1/TRBV3-2	14	TGTGCCAGCAGCCAAGAAGGGGTTAACTATGGCTACACCTTC	CASSQEGVNYGYTF
.	.	TRBJ2-2	TRBV6-5	15	TGTGCCAGCAGAGGGGTACCAACCAATAGCGGGGAGCTGTTTTTT	CASRGVPTNSGELFF
.	TRBD2	TRBJ2-2	TRBV9	16	TGTGCCAGCAGCGTAGCTAGCGGGTCGAACACCGGGGAGCTGTTTTTT	CASSVASGSNTGELFF
.	TRBD2	TRBJ2-1	TRBV4-2	17	TGTGCCAGCAGCCAAGATCCGTCCGGGACTAGCATCGATGAGCAGTTCTTC	CASSQDPSGTSIDEQFF
once	.	TRBJ1-5	TRBV27	17	TGTGCCAGCAGTTCCCGCGCAGGATCTGTCAGCAATCAGCCCCAGCATTTT	CASSSRAGSVSNQPQHF
.	.	TRBJ1-2	TRBV9	16	TGTGCCAGCAGCCCTCAGGACAGCGTTATTAGTGTTGGCTACACCTTC	CASSPQDSVISVGYTF
.	TRBD2	TRBJ2-3	TRBV30	15	TGTGCCTGGAGTGTAGCGGGAATCAGCACAGATACGCAGTATTTT	CAWSVAGISTDTQYF